A single sample is the source of the 6 T cell receptor beta chains below, sequenced in a study of molecular identifiers for immune sequencing clone quantification. TCRdb re-called the PCR reads through MiXCR, storing one row per CDR3 protein. Here the sample spans 62,000 or so distinct CDR3 sequences, 15% to 20% being singletons. Sequenced: naive CD8+ T cells from blood, with Jurkat cell RNA spiked in. The subset denotes: FACS-sorted CD8+CD4-CCR7+CD45RA+ naive T cells. These receptors were taken from a human donor in good health. Some libraries in this study had Jurkat cell RNA spiked in.

This clonotype was observed at least ten times. V gene TRBV20-1 combines with J gene TRBJ1-5; D may be TRBD1 (5 bases). From germline, CDR1 is DFQATT and CDR2 SNEGSKA (reference sequence). Between the trimmed V and J ends, which lost 0 bases and 1 base, there was a span of 7 bases. This CDR3 has 14 residues. In DNA form, the CDR3 reads TGCAGTGCTAGAGATGGGGGGAGCAATCAGCCCCAGCATTTT. Its protein product is CSARDGGSNQPQHF.

This clonotype came up many times. The chain joins TRBV12-3 or TRBV12-4 to TRBJ2-6, with no clear D. The CDR3 covers 15 residues. V lost 3 bases and J lost 2, with 8 bases in between. In nucleotides, the CDR3 is TGTGCCAGCAGTTTCCAGGCTGCTGGGGCCAACGTCCTGACTTTC. Protein: CASSFQAAGANVLTF.

This clonotype was detected only once. A much larger clone is a single base away; this may be a read error. V is TRBV4-1 and J is TRBJ1-2, with D possibly matching TRBD1 (5 bases). Trimming took 2 bases from V and 2 from J, leaving 15 bases between them. The CDR3 totals 16 residues. The germline CDR1 and CDR2 sequences are MGHRA and YSYEKL. CDR3 in amino acids: CASSQPPGAGNYGYTF. The CDR3 DNA follows: TGCGCCAGCAGCCAACCACCTGGGGCAGGAAACTATGGCTACACCTTC.

This clonotype was recorded many times. The V gene is TRBV29-1, the J gene TRBJ2-1; the match to TRBD1 covers 7 bases. The CDR3 is made up of 12 amino acids. The trim removed 1 base at V and 9 bases at J, leaving 3 bases unmatched. Germline lookup yields CDR1 SQVTM and CDR2 ANQGSEA. The CDR3 DNA sequence: TGCAGCGTTGAAGGGGACAGCGTTGAGCAGTTCTTC. Translating gives CSVEGDSVEQFF.

This clonotype was recorded many times. The chain carries TRBV20-1 and TRBJ2-4; the D gene could be TRBD1 or TRBD2 (7 bases each). The CDR3 has 15 residues. Looked up from germline, CDR1 is DFQATT and CDR2 is SNEGSKA (reference sequence). The V and J ends lost 4 bases and 0 bases respectively, with 13 bases between them. The CDR3 DNA is TGCAGTGCTACAGGGGGGGTCGTAGCCAAAAACATTCAGTACTTC. This translates into CSATGGVVAKNIQYF.

There are many counts of this clonotype. V and J are TRBV3-1 and TRBJ2-1; D gene unclear. Germline V gives CDR1 LGHDT, CDR2 YNNKEL (reference sequence). Trimming took 0 bases from V and 2 from J, leaving 11 bases between them. The CDR3 is 16 residues long. The CDR3 sequence is CASSQDEARPYNEQFF. In nucleotides, the CDR3 is TGTGCCAGCAGCCAAGATGAGGCTAGACCCTACAATGAGCAGTTCTTC.